Below are 7 T cell receptor beta chains sequenced from a single sample in a study of blood T cell repertoires in COVID-19. The table came from immunoSEQ multiplex PCR; TCRdb's copy has only in-frame clones and leaves some out. The sample consists of around 300,000 clones, 75% to 90% of them appearing once. Material for sequencing was peripheral blood. All receptors derive from a middle-aged woman who had recovered from COVID-19.

The J gene is TRBJ2-1, the V gene TRBV24-1, with no clear D. Germline CDR1 and CDR2: KGHDR and SFDVKD. Trimming stripped 3 bases from V and 5 bases from J, with 10 bases between. There are 14 residues in the CDR3. The CDR3 DNA sequence: TGTGCCACCAGTGATGTGCTACCTCACAATGAGCAGTTCTTC. It encodes CATSDVLPHNEQFF.

The chain couples TRBV28 to TRBJ2-2, with no clear D. Germline assignment: CDR1 MDHEN and CDR2 SYDVKM. The CDR3 is 10 amino acids. Trimming took off 8 bases at V and 6 bases at J, with 4 bases between the two ends. CDR3 in DNA: TGTGCCAGCTTCTCCGGGGAGCTGTTTTTT. Protein sequence: CASFSGELFF.

This chain links TRBV29-1 with TRBJ1-1; no firm D call. The V and J ends lost 5 bases and 1 base respectively, with 11 bases between them. Germline CDR1 SQVTM, CDR2 ANQGSEA. The CDR3 is 13 amino acids. The CDR3 loop is CSVSGGENTEAFF. CDR3 coding DNA: TGCAGCGTTTCCGGAGGTGAGAACACTGAAGCTTTCTTT.

This chain joins TRBV25-1 and TRBJ1-2; D perhaps matches TRBD1 (6 bases). The V end was cut by 4 bases, the J end by 8 bases, with 14 bases between. The length of the CDR3 is 13 residues. CDR1 and CDR2 from the germline V gene are MGHDK and SYGVNS. The CDR3 protein is CASSVQGMGGYTF. The CDR3 DNA reads as TGTGCCAGCAGTGTACAGGGAATGGGCGGCTACACCTTC.

This chain uses TRBV7-2 with TRBJ2-5; 11 bases agree with TRBD2. The CDR3 covers 16 residues. After removal of 5 bases from V and 1 base from J, the junction contained 6 bases not matched to a gene. The V gene's germline CDR1 is SGHTA and CDR2 FQGNSA. The CDR3 region is CASSPLAGGSQETQYF. CDR3 DNA: TGTGCCAGCAGCCCCCTAGCGGGAGGAAGCCAAGAGACCCAGTACTTC.

The chain employs TRBV5-1 and TRBJ1-1; TRBD1 agrees at 7 bases. The CDR3 runs to 14 residues. The ends lost 10 bases at V and 0 bases at J; junction bases unmatched: 9. Germline V gives CDR1 SGHRS, CDR2 YFSETQ. The chain's CDR3 is CASSGGTMNTEAFF. The DNA of the CDR3 is TGCGCCTCATCAGGGGGTACAATGAACACTGAAGCTTTCTTT.

This clone was observed a few times. This sequence joins TRBV30 and TRBJ2-3; tentative D call: TRBD2 (6 bases). This CDR3 contains 14 residues. Germline V gene sequence: CDR1 GTSNPN, CDR2 SVGIG (reference sequence). Trimming removed 3 bases at V and 1 base at J, with 11 bases between. CDR3 in amino acids: CAWRSWGGTDTQYF. CDR3 nucleotides: TGTGCCTGGAGATCTTGGGGGGGCACAGATACGCAGTATTTT.